This TCR beta chain was found in a study of glioma-infiltrating T cells after dendritic cell vaccination. Points from the study as a whole: Complete blood and tumor specimen sets were limited to few patients. Patients with more pretreatment TILs had longer time to progression and survival.

V lost 3 bases to trimming and J lost 3 bases, with 11 bases between them. The germline gives CDR1 GTSNPN, CDR2 SVGIG (reference sequence). This CDR3 is built from 13 residues. TCRdb keeps only in-frame clones here, not all; method: immunoSEQ multiplex PCR. The sample lists tens of thousands of clones; 80% to 85% were seen once. For this clone: Its antigen is as yet unknown.

This chain joins TRBV30 and TRBJ1-2; D is unclear. The sequencing used blood, collected before dendritic cell vaccination. This clonotype was sampled from a human donor with glioblastoma. For the CDR3, the DNA is TGTGCCTGGAGCAGTTACGGGGACTATGGCTACACCTTC. Translation: CAWSSYGDYGYTF.